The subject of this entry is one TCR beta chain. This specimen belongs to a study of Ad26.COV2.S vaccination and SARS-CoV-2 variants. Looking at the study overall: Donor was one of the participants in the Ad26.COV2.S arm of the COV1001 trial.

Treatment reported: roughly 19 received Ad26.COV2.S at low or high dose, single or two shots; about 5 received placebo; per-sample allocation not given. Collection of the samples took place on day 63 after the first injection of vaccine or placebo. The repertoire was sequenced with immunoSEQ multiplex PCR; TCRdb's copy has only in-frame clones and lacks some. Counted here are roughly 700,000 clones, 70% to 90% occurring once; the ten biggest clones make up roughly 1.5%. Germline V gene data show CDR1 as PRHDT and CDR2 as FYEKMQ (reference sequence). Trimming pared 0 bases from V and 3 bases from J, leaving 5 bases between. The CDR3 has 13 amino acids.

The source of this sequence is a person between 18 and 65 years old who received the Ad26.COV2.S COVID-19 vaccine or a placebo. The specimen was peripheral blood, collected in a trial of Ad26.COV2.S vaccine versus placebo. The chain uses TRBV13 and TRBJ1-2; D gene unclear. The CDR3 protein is CASSLGPDYGYTF. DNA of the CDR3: TGTGCCAGCAGCTTAGGCCCCGACTATGGCTACACCTTC.